This TCR beta chain was recovered during a study of response to subunit inactivated influenza vaccine. Study findings and constraints: Seasonal influenza vaccination, on each occasion, was suggested by the authors to recruit few new T cells.

This clonotype showed up just a few times. Antigen unknown. TCRdb reprocessed the RT-PCR reads via MiXCR and lists one record per CDR3 protein. The sample lists approximately 700,000 distinct CDR3 sequences, about 15% occurring once. The clonotype was recovered from a man aged 45 to 65 who received an inactivated influenza vaccine. The sample was PBMCs from blood, taken 14 to 15 days before vaccination.

The CDR3 here is CASSLSGQAGTQYF. The CDR3 coding sequence is TGCGCCAGCAGCTTGTCTGGCCAGGCGGGGACCCAGTACTTC. The chain joins TRBV5-1 to TRBJ2-5, with D maybe TRBD2 (5 bases). The CDR3 length is 14 residues. Trimming cost V 1 base and J 7 bases, with 14 bases left between them. CDR1 and CDR2 (germline): SGHRS, YFSETQ.